The 10 T cell receptor beta chains in this list originate from one sample, sequenced in a study of T cells in Graves' hyperthyroidism and ophthalmopathy. Amplification of TCR beta CDR3 regions used RNA as the template. HTBI primers drove first-round RT-PCR of the TCR CDR3. TCRdb ran MiXCR on the multiplex PCR reads and lists one entry per CDR3 protein. The data show approximately 870,000 distinct CDR3 sequences, about two fifths seen once. The material sequenced was blood. The receptors shown here come from a man aged 18 to 30 with Graves' hyperthyroidism.

This clonotype was seen a few times. This chain joins TRBV2 and TRBJ1-4, with TRBD1 matching over 9 bases. Looked up from germline, CDR1 is SNHLY and CDR2 is FYNNEI. With V trimmed by 7 bases and J by 7 bases, 10 bases remained unmatched. The CDR3 has 15 residues. CDR3 DNA: TGTGCCAGCACCACAGGGGGCGCCGGGTTTGAAAAACTGTTTTTT. The encoded protein is CASTTGGAGFEKLFF.

Many counts were recorded for this clonotype. The genes are TRBV11-2 and TRBJ2-7; TRBD1 is a possible D gene (6 bases). V lost 5 bases and J 7 bases, leaving 12 bases between the germline ends. The CDR3 length is 12 residues. CDR1 is SGHAT, CDR2 FQNNGV, per germline. The CDR3 sequence is CASSRPTGEQYF. Written as DNA, the CDR3 is TGTGCCAGCAGCCGACCGACAGGAGAGCAGTACTTC.

At least ten counts were recorded for this clonotype. An end of the junction does not agree with germline; a read error may underlie this. V and J are TRBV7-6 and TRBJ2-5; TRBD1 matches at 7 bases. This CDR3 region has 15 residues. The germline gives CDR1 SGHVS, CDR2 FNYEAQ. CDR3: CASRRIPTGKETQYF. The CDR3 coding sequence is TGTGCTAGCAGACGAATCCCGACAGGGAAAGAGACCCAGTACTTC.

This clonotype has ten or more counts. V gene TRBV6-5 combines with J gene TRBJ1-2; D might be TRBD1 (5 bases). Germline CDR1 is MNHEY and CDR2 is SVGAGI. The CDR3 spans 14 residues. The V end was cut by 0 bases, the J end by 5 bases, with 10 bases between. The CDR3 nucleotides are TGTGCCAGCAGTTACTCGACAGACCTTTATGGCTACACCTTC. Translating it yields CASSYSTDLYGYTF.

This rearrangement joins TRBV3-1 to TRBJ1-1; tentative D call: TRBD1 (5 bases). CDR3 length: 12 residues. From germline, CDR1 is LGHDT and CDR2 YNNKEL (reference sequence). The ends were cut back, 5 bases at V and 8 bases at J, with 12 bases in the middle. This CDR3 is CASSTREGEAFF. DNA of the CDR3: TGTGCCAGCAGCACCCGGGAGGGGGAAGCTTTCTTT.

For this clonotype: This sequence may be a read error, since a much larger clone differs from it by one base. The rearrangement joins TRBV11-2 to TRBJ1-5; D ambiguous. CDR3 length: 15 amino acids. Germline CDR1 is SGHAT and CDR2 is FQNNGV. CDR3 protein: CASSLDGYSNQPRHF. The CDR3 DNA reads TGTGCCAGCAGCCTGGACGGTTATAGCAATCAGCCCCGGCATTTT.

J is TRBJ1-1 and V is TRBV9; maybe TRBD1 (5 bases). Germline CDR1 SGDLS, CDR2 YYNGEE. This CDR3 is 13 amino acids long. V lost 0 bases to trimming and J lost 9 bases, with 12 bases between them. CDR3 protein: CASSVGGRTKAFF. The CDR3 nucleotides are TGTGCCAGCAGCGTAGGGGGCCGTACTAAAGCTTTCTTT.

This clonotype was seen a few times. V usage is TRBV20-1 and J usage is TRBJ2-7; perhaps TRBD1 as D (6 bases). The V end lost 5 bases, the J end lost 5 bases, and 16 bases lay between the germline ends. CDR1 and CDR2 (germline): DFQATT, SNEGSKA (reference sequence). The CDR3 is 13 amino acids. The CDR3 reads CSAPGVLGDEQYF. The CDR3 DNA sequence: TGCAGTGCTCCAGGGGTCTTGGGGGACGAGCAGTACTTC.

This clonotype was recorded once. The chain recombines TRBV5-1 with TRBJ1-3; D is ambiguous. V was cut by 4 bases and J by 0 bases, with 11 bases left in between. The CDR3 spans 15 residues. Germline assignment: CDR1 SGHRS and CDR2 YFSETQ. CDR3 coding DNA: TGCGCCAGCAGCCCGGCGGGAGTCTCTGGAAACACCATATATTTT. Protein product: CASSPAGVSGNTIYF. The whole variable domain, remainder taken from reference TRBV5-1 and TRBJ1-3, is KAGVTQTPRYLIKTRGQQVTLSCSPISGHRSVSWYQQTPGQGLQFLFEYFSETQRNKGNFPGRFSGRQFSNSRSEMNVSTLELGDSALYLCASSPAGVSGNTIYFGEGSWLTVV.

This chain links TRBV10-3 with TRBJ1-4; 7 bases align to TRBD1. The ends lost 6 bases at V and 8 bases at J; junction bases unmatched: 3. Germline V gives CDR1 ENHRY, CDR2 SYGVKD. The CDR3 covers 12 residues. CDR3 in DNA: TGTGCCATCAGCCGGGACAGCGAAAAACTGTTTTTT. Its translation: CAISRDSEKLFF.